What follows are 18 T cell receptor beta chains derived from one specimen sequenced in a study of a mutant IDH1 vaccine in newly diagnosed glioma. Assay: immunoSEQ multiplex PCR; the TCRdb copy retains only in-frame clones and omits some. The sample lists some 60,000 clones, around 87% occurring once. This sample's time point: week 23, last vaccination. Doses of 300 ug of mutant IDH1 20-mer peptide were given with topical imiquimod. The antigens for these receptors are not known. This sample comprised PBMCs, obtained from a glioma patient whose treatment included an IDH1 peptide vaccine. The receptors shown here come from a middle-aged man with glioma.

The rearrangement joins TRBV5-1 to TRBJ2-5, with 8 bases matching TRBD2. The CDR3 is 14 amino acids. Looked up from germline, CDR1 is SGHRS and CDR2 is YFSETQ. The V gene end was trimmed by 5 bases and the J gene end by 1 base; junction bases not matched to a gene: 4. The CDR3 is CASSYSGAQETQYF. CDR3 nucleotide sequence: TGCGCCAGCAGTTATAGCGGGGCCCAAGAGACCCAGTACTTC.

The chain links TRBV7-6 to TRBJ2-2, with D tentatively TRBD1 (7 bases). The V end lost 1 base, the J end lost 6 bases, and 12 bases lay between the germline ends. CDR1 and CDR2 (germline): SGHVS, FNYEAQ. The CDR3 totals 15 residues. The chain's CDR3 is CASSLGQGGSGELFF. DNA for the CDR3: TGTGCCAGCAGCTTAGGTCAGGGGGGATCCGGGGAGCTGTTTTTT.

This chain links TRBV6-1 with TRBJ2-3; possible D gene TRBD2, 6 bases. Trimming left V 0 bases short and J 3 bases short, with 13 bases between. The CDR3 has 16 residues. CDR1 MNHNS and CDR2 SASEGT come from the germline V gene. The CDR3: CASSEAGGVGTDTQYF. The DNA for the CDR3 is TGTGCCAGCAGTGAAGCAGGAGGGGTTGGGACAGATACGCAGTATTTT.

The V gene is TRBV19, the J gene TRBJ2-1, with 8 bases matching TRBD1. The germline V gene encodes CDR1 LNHDA and CDR2 SQIVND (reference sequence). V was clipped by 9 bases and J by 6 bases; unmatched bases: 7. The CDR3 covers 13 residues. Written as DNA, the CDR3 is TGTGCCAGCGCCCGACAGGGGAGCAATGAGCAGTTCTTC. Protein product: CASARQGSNEQFF.

J is TRBJ1-5 and V is TRBV6-1; D is ambiguous. Trimming removed 0 bases at V and 4 bases at J, with 10 bases between. From germline, CDR1 is MNHNS and CDR2 SASEGT. The CDR3 has 15 residues. Written as DNA, the CDR3 is TGTGCCAGCAGTGAAGCGCTATGGCAGAATCAGCCCCAGCATTTT. The encoded protein is CASSEALWQNQPQHF.

V and J are TRBV10-3 and TRBJ1-4; TRBD1 matches at 11 bases. The CDR3 covers 16 residues. Per the germline V gene, CDR1 is ENHRY and CDR2 is SYGVKD. The V and J ends lost 5 bases and 4 bases, in that order; junction bases with no gene match: 6. This CDR3 is CAISSGTGGINEKLFF. DNA of the CDR3: TGTGCCATCAGTTCCGGGACAGGGGGGATTAATGAAAAACTGTTTTTT.

This chain uses TRBV19 with TRBJ2-3; possible D gene TRBD1, 7 bases. The CDR3 extends over 18 amino acids. CDR1 is LNHDA and CDR2 is SQIVND in the germline V gene (reference sequence). The V end was cut by 4 bases, the J end by 0 bases, with 20 bases between. The CDR3 DNA reads as TGTGCCAGTAGTAAAGGCCCGGGGGCAGGGGGAAGCACAGATACGCAGTATTTT. Translating it yields CASSKGPGAGGSTDTQYF.

The chain joins TRBV2 to TRBJ2-3; tentatively, D is TRBD2 (5 bases). This CDR3 comprises 15 residues. The V end lost 2 bases, the J end lost 6 bases, and 15 bases lay between the germline ends. CDR1 is SNHLY, CDR2 FYNNEI, per germline. For the CDR3, the DNA is TGTGCCAGCAGTGAACAAGCGGACCCATCGGATACGCAGTATTTT. Encoded protein: CASSEQADPSDTQYF.

V is TRBV29-1 and J is TRBJ2-5, with D hard to call. This CDR3 spans 13 amino acids. CDR1 and CDR2 from the germline V gene are SQVTM and ANQGSEA. V shed 4 bases and J shed 4 bases, with 13 bases lying between them. CDR3 residues: CSVGLDIGETQYF. CDR3 in DNA: TGCAGCGTTGGGCTCGATATCGGAGAGACCCAGTACTTC. Together with reference TRBV29-1 and TRBJ2-5, the CDR3 gives the full variable domain: SAVISQKPSRDICQRGTSLTIQCQVDSQVTMMFWYRQQPGQSLTLIATANQGSEATYESGFVIDKFPISRPNLTFSTLTVSNMSPEDSSIYLCSVGLDIGETQYFGPGTRLLVL.

This clone was detected only once. The CDR3 region is CASSLFRYDQPQHF. CDR3 DNA sequence: TGTGCCAGCAGTTTATTTCGGTACGATCAGCCCCAGCATTTT. V and J are TRBV28 and TRBJ1-5; D uncertain. V lost 1 base and J 5 bases, leaving 9 bases between the germline ends. CDR1 and CDR2 from the germline V gene are MDHEN and SYDVKM. The CDR3 extends over 14 amino acids.

The gene calls are TRBV7-6 and TRBJ2-7, with 9 bases identical to TRBD1. The CDR3 covers 15 residues. The V segment lost 5 bases and the J segment 5 bases; nucleotides outside the gene matches: 10. The V gene's germline CDR1 is SGHVS and CDR2 FNYEAQ. Written as DNA, the CDR3 is TGTGCCAGCAGCACCCGCGGACAGGGGACAAACGAGCAGTACTTC. Its translation is CASSTRGQGTNEQYF. Variable domain in full (rest from reference TRBV7-6 and TRBJ2-7): GAGVSQSPRYKVTKRGQDVALRCDPISGHVSLYWYRQALGQGPEFLTYFNYEAQQDKSGLPNDRFSAERPEGSISTLTIQRTEQRDSAMYRCASSTRGQGTNEQYFGPGTRLTVT.

The rearrangement joins TRBV6-5 to TRBJ1-1; the D is unclear. The germline V gene has CDR1 MNHEY and CDR2 SVGAGI. V shed 0 bases and J shed 2 bases, with 10 bases lying between them. The CDR3 contains 15 residues. This CDR3 reads CASSYSARLNTEAFF. CDR3 bases: TGTGCCAGCAGTTACTCGGCCAGACTTAACACTGAAGCTTTCTTT.

CDR3 sequence reads: CASSVGTSGKTGELFF. In nucleotides, the CDR3 is TGTGCCAGCAGTGTCGGGACTAGCGGGAAAACCGGGGAGCTGTTTTTT. The V call is TRBV2, the J call TRBJ2-2, with TRBD2 identical over 13 bases. V lost 4 bases and J lost 5; bases outside the gene matches: 4. Germline CDR1 is SNHLY and CDR2 is FYNNEI. CDR3 size: 16 residues.

This chain uses TRBV11-2 with TRBJ2-1, with TRBD2 as a possible D gene (5 bases). Trimming pared 5 bases from V and 9 bases from J, leaving 11 bases between. Germline CDR1 SGHAT, CDR2 FQNNGV. This CDR3 has 12 amino acids. The CDR3 DNA sequence: TGTGCCAGCAGCCCTGAGGGTGCTGAGCAGTTCTTC. As protein: CASSPEGAEQFF.

The chain joins TRBV2 to TRBJ1-5, with D possibly TRBD1 on 6 matching bases. This CDR3 comprises 15 residues. Germline V gene data show CDR1 as SNHLY and CDR2 as FYNNEI. Trimming shortened V by 7 bases and J by 1 base, and 14 bases separated the two germline ends. The CDR3 spells CASNRGLGSNQPQHF. The CDR3 DNA follows: TGTGCCAGCAATCGGGGGCTAGGGAGCAATCAGCCCCAGCATTTT.

A single count supports this clone. This sequence joins TRBV27 and TRBJ1-1; D may be TRBD1 (5 bases). With 2 bases removed from V and 3 bases from J, the gap between germline ends came to 7 bases. Germline values: CDR1 MNHEY, CDR2 SMNVEV (reference sequence). The CDR3 length is 13 residues. The CDR3 sequence: CASSLGGDTEAFF. DNA for the CDR3: TGTGCCAGCAGTTTAGGGGGGGACACTGAAGCTTTCTTT.

This clone was seen a single time. This chain links TRBV19 with TRBJ1-2; no definite D call. The CDR3 contains 13 residues. V lost 3 bases and J 3 bases, leaving 8 bases between the germline ends. Germline V gene data show CDR1 as LNHDA and CDR2 as SQIVND (reference sequence). The CDR3 is CASSIWGDYGYTF. For the CDR3, the DNA is TGTGCCAGTAGTATTTGGGGTGACTATGGCTACACCTTC.

The V gene is TRBV28, the J gene TRBJ2-6, with no clear D. The CDR3 is 13 residues long. Germline V lookup: CDR1 MDHEN, CDR2 SYDVKM. Deletions cut 8 bases from V and 2 bases from J, with 7 bases between. CDR3 in DNA: TGTGCCAGCCAAGGGACTGGGGCCAACGTCCTGACTTTC. Translating it yields CASQGTGANVLTF.